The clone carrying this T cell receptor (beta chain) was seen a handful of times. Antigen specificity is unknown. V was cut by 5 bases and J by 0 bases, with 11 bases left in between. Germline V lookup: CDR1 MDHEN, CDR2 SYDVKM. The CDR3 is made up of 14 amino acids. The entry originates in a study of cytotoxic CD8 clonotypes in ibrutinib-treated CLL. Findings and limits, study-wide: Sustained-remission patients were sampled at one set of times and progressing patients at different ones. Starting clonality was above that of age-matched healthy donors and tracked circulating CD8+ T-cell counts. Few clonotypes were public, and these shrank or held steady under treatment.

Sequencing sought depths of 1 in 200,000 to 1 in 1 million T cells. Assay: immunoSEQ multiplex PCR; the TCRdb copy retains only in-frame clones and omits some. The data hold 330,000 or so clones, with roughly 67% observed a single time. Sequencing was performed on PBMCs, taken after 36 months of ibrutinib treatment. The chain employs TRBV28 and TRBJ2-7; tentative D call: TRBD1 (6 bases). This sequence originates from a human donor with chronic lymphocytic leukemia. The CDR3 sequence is CASSPYRVSYEQYF. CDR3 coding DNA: TGTGCCAGCAGTCCATACAGGGTCTCCTACGAGCAGTACTTC.